The rows below give T cell receptor beta chains drawn from one sample of a study of beta chain features in type 1 diabetes. Profiled with immunoSEQ multiplex PCR; TCRdb holds only in-frame clones, not every one. The table lists over 150,000 clones, around 7.8% of them singletons. Material: central memory CD4+ T cells from blood. The receptors here all came from a woman between 35 and 50 years old with type 1 diabetes. Each CDR3 is given with its conserved first and last residue. D genes are given only for firm matches. Size tells how often a clone was seen (once, few, many) or the class of an expanded clone, and some rows leave it out.

TRBJ2-3	TRBV20-1	-	11	few	CSAGRGDTQYF	TGCAGTGCAGGGCGGGGTGATACGCAGTATTTT
TRBJ1-2	TRBV19	-	15	-	CASTPGTSRGGGYTF	TGTGCCAGTACCCCCGGGACCTCCCGGGGAGGAGGCTACACCTTC
TRBJ2-7	TRBV5-1	TRBD2	15	few	CASRLLAELSYEQYF	TGCGCCAGCAGGTTACTAGCGGAACTCTCCTACGAGCAGTACTTC
TRBJ2-2	TRBV7-6	TRBD1	16	-	CASSTGQGGNTGELFF	TGTGCCAGCAGCACCGGACAGGGGGGTAACACCGGGGAGCTGTTTTTT
TRBJ2-7	TRBV28	TRBD2	15	-	CASSLWGGSSYEQYF	TGTGCCAGCAGTCTGTGGGGCGGGAGCTCCTACGAGCAGTACTTC
TRBJ2-1	TRBV19	TRBD1	15	many	CASKGGKGAYNEQFF	TGTGCCAGTAAAGGTGGGAAGGGGGCTTACAATGAGCAGTTCTTC
TRBJ2-5	TRBV18	-	13	-	CASSPGGGETQYF	TGTGCCAGCTCACCAGGGGGCGGAGAGACCCAGTACTTC
TRBJ2-6	TRBV10-3	-	19	-	CAISAMGAVKLSGANVLTF	TGTGCCATCAGTGCCATGGGGGCCGTTAAACTCTCTGGGGCCAACGTCCTGACTTTC
TRBJ2-6	TRBV30	TRBD2	18	-	CAWGGTSGKVAGANVLTF	TGTGCCTGGGGGGGGACTAGCGGGAAAGTAGCTGGGGCCAACGTCCTGACTTTC
TRBJ2-2	TRBV4-2	TRBD1	16	few	CASSQEARQGAEELFF	TGTGCCAGCAGCCAAGAGGCTCGGCAGGGGGCCGAGGAGCTGTTTTTT
TRBJ2-7	TRBV6-4	TRBD1	14	few	CASSETGGTDEQYF	TGTGCCAGCAGTGAGACAGGGGGGACGGACGAGCAGTACTTC
TRBJ2-7	TRBV15	TRBD1	15	few	CATSRGGQGMAEQYF	TGTGCCACCAGCAGAGGTGGACAGGGGATGGCCGAGCAGTACTTC
TRBJ2-7	TRBV7-2	TRBD1	16	few	CASSGRDRPFIGEQYF	TGTGCCAGCAGCGGTAGGGACAGGCCTTTTATTGGAGAGCAGTACTTC
TRBJ2-1	TRBV9	TRBD2	15	few	CASSVGLASVNEQFF	TGTGCCAGCAGCGTGGGACTAGCGTCGGTGAATGAGCAGTTCTTC